This TCR beta chain was found in a study of early T cells in non-severe SARS-CoV-2 infection (dated by TCRdb to the early 2020s). Study-wide context: Because TCR sequencing was done on bulk RNA from unsorted whole blood, the alpha and beta chains could not be paired. General study outcomes and caveats: VDJdb matching was skewed toward anti-spike CD8 responses and likely underestimated virus-specific expansions, missing private and CD4 specificities.

This was a case-control study nested in a cohort of healthcare workers in London, UK, who had nasopharyngeal swab PCR tests and blood samples taken every week. Healthcare workers were recruited between 23 and 31 March 2020, during the week of the UK lockdown, and were followed weekly for up to about 16 weeks. This clonotype was detected a few times. What this receptor recognizes is not known. No base quality information exists; no much larger clone differs at one position. Including the terminal cysteine and phenylalanine, the CDR3 comprises 15 residues. Just the 45-base CDR3 DNA is kept, in frame starting at base 1. Unmatched junction bases come to 4, with V trimmed by 2 bases and J by 3 bases. The germline V gene encodes CDR1 MDHEN and CDR2 SYDVKM. Library construction relied on 5' RACE. The data were produced on a NextSeq 500. In the TCR library protocol, unique molecular identifiers were attached to individual cDNA molecules to correct for PCR bias and sequencing error. Both TCR alpha and beta chains were sequenced, and tight co-correlation was observed between alpha and beta sequence abundances in each sample. The authors' pipeline ran thus. Decombinator V4 was used to annotate TCR sequences for V gene, J gene and CDR3. TCRs were defined as expanded if a significant change between any two time points was detected under a Poisson model with p below 0.0001. TCR abundances were normalised to the total number of TCRs sequenced in each sample and reported as counts per million. TRAV1-2 paired with TRAJ12, TRAJ20 or TRAJ33 defined MAIT TCRs, while TRAV10 paired with TRAJ18 defined iNKT TCRs. A search of VDJdb, accessed on 1 November 2021, was run for TCRs annotated to CMV, EBV and SARS-CoV-2, with TCRs annotated for multiple antigens excluded. TCRdb itself trimmed the public reads at Q25 with fastp, ran MiXCR and retained productive beta chains. Each entry merges the rows of one CDR3 protein and shows their most common DNA and genes. The V and J calls and clone size are TCRdb's, not the authors'. The sample table contains about 76,000 distinct CDR3 sequences; only one count was recorded for about a sixth of them. The ten biggest clones cover approximately 12% of the sample.

Sequencing used whole blood. The chain is encoded by TRBV28 joined to TRBJ2-1, with 7 middle bases fitting TRBD2. The TCR sequence derives from an adult who was a healthcare worker with PCR-confirmed SARS-CoV-2 infection or an uninfected control (not recorded which). The CDR3 region has the sequence CASSLGGGNYNEQFF. The base sequence is TGTGCCAGCAGTTTAGGGGGGGGTAACTACAATGAGCAGTTCTTC. This CDR3, with the reference TRBV28 and TRBJ2-1 proteins standing in past its ends, gives the full variable domain DVKVTQSSRYLVKRTGEKVFLECVQDMDHENMFWYRQDPGLGLRLIYFSYDVKMKEKGDIPEGYSVSREKKERFSLILESASTNQTSMYLCASSLGGGNYNEQFFGPGTRLTVL.